The 29 T cell receptor beta chains below all came from one sample that was sequenced in a study of neurological immune-mediated disorders. One entry per CDR3 protein, called by TCRdb with MiXCR from the 5' RACE reads. The sample consists of 50,000 to 80,000 distinct CDR3 sequences, 4.5% to 5.5% of them appearing once. Sequenced: PBMCs. These receptors all stem from a man aged 30-40 years with multiple sclerosis.

There are many counts of this clonotype. The chain has TRBV5-6 and TRBJ1-4, with a tentative D call TRBD1 (5 bases). V gave up 4 bases and J gave up 2 bases, with 9 bases separating them. Germline assignment: CDR1 SGHDT and CDR2 YYEEEE. This CDR3 comprises 14 residues. The CDR3 DNA reads TGTGCCAGCAGCCGGGGGACGACTAATGAAAAACTGTTTTTT. It encodes CASSRGTTNEKLFF.

CDR3 sequence reads: CASSPPGGYNSPLHF. The CDR3 nucleotides are TGTGCCAGCTCACCACCCGGAGGCTATAATTCACCCCTCCACTTT. The chain combines TRBV18 with TRBJ1-6; D not resolved. The germline V and J ends were trimmed by 0 bases and 3 bases, with 6 bases remaining between them. The CDR3 length is 15 residues. The germline gives CDR1 KGHSH, CDR2 LQKENI.

This clonotype was observed at least ten times. The chain has TRBV3-1 and TRBJ2-1; 8 nucleotides line up with TRBD2. Germline V gene lookup returns CDR1 LGHDT and CDR2 YNNKEL (reference sequence). CDR3 length: 14 residues. Trimming removed 5 bases from V and 7 bases from J; junction bases left unmatched: 7. CDR3 bases: TGTGCCAGCAGCGCTCCGGGGGGGCTAAATGAGCAGTTCTTC. This encodes CASSAPGGLNEQFF.

This clonotype appeared many times. This chain connects TRBV5-1 to TRBJ2-2; TRBD1 is a possible D gene (6 bases). Germline loops: CDR1 SGHRS, CDR2 YFSETQ. The V gene lost 0 bases and the J gene lost 6 bases, with 12 bases spanning the gap. The CDR3 runs to 15 residues. The CDR3 reads CASSLGQVVPGELFF. Here the CDR3 DNA reads TGCGCCAGCAGCTTGGGACAGGTGGTCCCCGGGGAGCTGTTTTTT.

The table lists this clonotype with many counts. The chain couples TRBV6-1 to TRBJ1-4; TRBD1 agrees at 11 bases. The CDR3 is 15 amino acids. CDR1 and CDR2 (germline): MNHNS, SASEGT. With 6 bases clipped from V and 6 bases from J, the junction kept 6 bases outside the gene matches. CDR3 in amino acids: CASRQPGQGDEKLFF. The CDR3 region has the DNA TGTGCCAGCAGACAACCGGGACAGGGGGATGAAAAACTGTTTTTT.

Many counts were recorded for this clonotype. The chain carries TRBV7-9 and TRBJ2-1; perhaps TRBD2 as D (5 bases). Looked up from germline, CDR1 is SEHNR and CDR2 is FQNEAQ (reference sequence). CDR3 length equals 15 residues. The V gene lost 3 bases and the J gene lost 0 bases, with 9 bases spanning the gap. CDR3 residues: CASSFEGSSYNEQFF. CDR3 nucleotide sequence: TGTGCCAGCAGCTTCGAGGGTAGCTCCTACAATGAGCAGTTCTTC.

In this sample, this clonotype turned up many times. V gene TRBV20-1 combines with J gene TRBJ2-3; a possible D gene is TRBD1 (5 bases). CDR3 size: 14 residues. V lost 4 bases to trimming and J lost 6 bases, with 17 bases between them. Germline lookup yields CDR1 DFQATT and CDR2 SNEGSKA (reference sequence). The CDR3 region has the DNA TGCAGTGCTAAGGGGCCCGGCCGGATTGATACGCAGTATTTT. This encodes CSAKGPGRIDTQYF.

The chain recombines TRBV5-6 with TRBJ2-3; D is unresolved. Trimming took 0 bases from V and 5 from J, leaving 4 bases between them. The CDR3 loop spans 12 amino acids. The V gene's germline CDR1 is SGHDT and CDR2 YYEEEE. CDR3 loop: CASSLARDTQYF. DNA for the CDR3: TGTGCCAGCAGCTTGGCCAGAGATACGCAGTATTTT.

This clonotype was picked up many times. The V call is TRBV28, the J call TRBJ1-5, with 9 bases that match TRBD1. The length of the CDR3 is 17 residues. V lost 2 bases, J lost 0 bases, and 5 bases stayed unmatched. From germline, CDR1 is MDHEN and CDR2 SYDVKM. The CDR3 sequence: CASSLGTGKYSNQPQHF. The CDR3 DNA reads as TGTGCCAGCAGTTTAGGGACAGGGAAATATAGCAATCAGCCCCAGCATTTT.

This clonotype showed up many times. The rearrangement links TRBV6-6 to TRBJ2-7; TRBD1 aligns across 7 bases. The CDR3 spans 15 residues. V dropped 8 bases and J dropped 7; count of bases not matched to a gene: 17. Germline loops: CDR1 MNHNY, CDR2 SVGAGI (reference sequence). The CDR3: CASEGSRTGLQEQYF. The CDR3 DNA is TGTGCCAGCGAGGGTTCTAGGACAGGTCTTCAAGAGCAGTACTTC.

This clonotype was counted at least ten times. V usage is TRBV4-1 and J usage is TRBJ2-1; 10 nucleotides align to TRBD1. Trimming at V came to 5 bases and at J to 1 base, leaving 5 bases not matched to a gene. This CDR3 region has 16 residues. CDR1 and CDR2 from the germline V gene are MGHRA and YSYEKL. CDR3 sequence reads: CASSEGQGFSYNEQFF. The CDR3 DNA sequence: TGCGCCAGCAGCGAGGGACAGGGGTTTTCCTACAATGAGCAGTTCTTC.

This clonotype came up many times. This chain links TRBV5-6 with TRBJ1-1, with TRBD1 as a possible D gene (6 bases). Germline CDR1 and CDR2: SGHDT and YYEEEE. V shed 4 bases and J shed 10 bases, with 14 bases lying between them. This CDR3 contains 12 residues. The CDR3 sequence is CASSLGTHRAFF. In nucleotides, the CDR3 is TGTGCCAGCAGCCTCGGGACACATCGAGCTTTCTTT.

This clonotype has a count of ten or more. This chain connects TRBV14 to TRBJ2-5; D remains ambiguous. With 1 base removed from V and 5 bases from J, the gap between germline ends came to 2 bases. The CDR3 spans 11 residues. The germline V gene encodes CDR1 SGHDN and CDR2 FVKESK. CDR3 sequence (DNA): TGTGCCAGCAGCCAAGTGGAGACCCAGTACTTC. It codes for CASSQVETQYF.

This clonotype was counted ten times or more. The chain couples TRBV6-5 to TRBJ1-1, with TRBD1 identical over 7 bases. In germline, CDR1 is MNHEY, CDR2 SVGAGI. V shed 5 bases and J 7 bases; nucleotides not matched to a gene: 7. The length of the CDR3 is 13 residues. CDR3 loop: CASSNPGQYEAFF. For the CDR3, the DNA is TGTGCCAGCAGTAATCCGGGACAGTATGAAGCTTTCTTT.

There are many counts of this clonotype. The V and J genes are TRBV20-1 and TRBJ2-2; 9 positions match TRBD1. The CDR3 spans 16 residues. V gave up 0 bases and J gave up 5 bases; unmatched junction bases: 7. CDR1 and CDR2 from the germline V gene are DFQATT and SNEGSKA (reference sequence). The CDR3 region is CSARDPTGGETGELFF. As DNA, the CDR3 is TGCAGTGCTAGAGATCCGACAGGGGGGGAGACCGGGGAGCTGTTTTTT.

In this sample, this clonotype turned up many times. This rearrangement joins TRBV7-9 to TRBJ1-1; no definite D call. V lost 9 bases to trimming and J lost 1 base, with 12 bases between them. This CDR3 has 13 residues. CDR1 and CDR2 from the germline V gene are SEHNR and FQNEAQ (reference sequence). CDR3 nucleotides: TGTGCCAGAACACCAGTAGGGAACACTGAAGCTTTCTTT. It codes for CARTPVGNTEAFF.

This clonotype was seen a handful of times. The chain recombines TRBV20-1 with TRBJ2-1; a possible D gene is TRBD2 (7 bases). The germline gives CDR1 DFQATT, CDR2 SNEGSKA (reference sequence). The CDR3 spans 14 residues. Between the trimmed V and J ends, which lost 2 bases and 5 bases, there was a span of 13 bases. CDR3 sequence: CSARRGGRNNEQFF. CDR3 DNA sequence: TGCAGTGCTAGAAGGGGGGGCAGGAACAATGAGCAGTTCTTC.

CDR3 in amino acids: CASSPLWTASNTGELFF. In DNA form, the CDR3 reads TGCGCCAGCAGCCCCCTGTGGACGGCCTCGAACACCGGGGAGCTGTTTTTT. V usage is TRBV5-1 and J usage is TRBJ2-2; D is uncertain. This CDR3 contains 17 residues. The germline V gene encodes CDR1 SGHRS and CDR2 YFSETQ. V dropped 4 bases and J dropped 0 bases, with 16 bases sitting between them.

This clonotype showed up many times. The J gene is TRBJ1-5, the V gene TRBV4-1; possible D gene TRBD1, 5 bases. CDR1 is MGHRA, CDR2 YSYEKL, per germline. This CDR3 has 16 residues. Deletions cut 0 bases from V and 2 bases from J, with 11 bases between. This CDR3 is CASSQDGGIGNQPQHF. In DNA form, the CDR3 reads TGCGCCAGCAGCCAAGATGGGGGGATCGGCAATCAGCCCCAGCATTTT.

The chain has TRBV4-1 and TRBJ1-1, with D possibly being TRBD1 (5 bases). This CDR3 spans 14 amino acids. Trimming stripped 0 bases from V and 8 bases from J, with 13 bases between. CDR1 and CDR2 (germline): MGHRA, YSYEKL. CDR3 sequence: CASSQDSRAREAFF. CDR3 DNA sequence: TGCGCCAGCAGCCAAGATTCCAGGGCGAGAGAAGCTTTCTTT.

This clonotype was detected many times. The genes are TRBV20-1 and TRBJ2-2; D may be TRBD2 (6 bases). CDR1 is DFQATT, CDR2 SNEGSKA, per germline (reference sequence). This CDR3 spans 15 amino acids. Trimming shortened V by 5 bases and J by 5 bases, and 18 bases separated the two germline ends. The CDR3 here is CSAPRTPRGTGELFF. CDR3 bases: TGCAGTGCTCCTCGGACCCCCCGGGGGACCGGGGAGCTGTTTTTT.

This clonotype was detected only once. The chain combines TRBV18 with TRBJ1-1; 8 nucleotides agree with TRBD1. V lost 8 bases to trimming and J lost 1 base; unmatched junction nucleotides: 9. The CDR3 is made up of 15 amino acids. Germline V gives CDR1 KGHSH, CDR2 LQKENI. CDR3 amino acids: CASPEQGGANTEAFF. As DNA, the CDR3 is TGTGCCAGCCCAGAACAGGGGGGGGCGAACACTGAAGCTTTCTTT. Full variable domain (rest looked up from reference TRBV18 and TRBJ1-1): NAGVMQNPRHLVRRRGQEARLRCSPMKGHSHVYWYRQLPEEGLKFMVYLQKENIIDESGMPKERFSAEFPKEGPSILRIQQVVRGDSAAYFCASPEQGGANTEAFFGQGTRLTVV.

V and J are TRBV5-1 and TRBJ1-2; D is uncertain. Germline CDR1 and CDR2: SGHRS and YFSETQ. V was trimmed by 0 bases and J by 2 bases, leaving 8 bases between them. The CDR3 spans 14 residues. The CDR3 nucleotides are TGCGCCAGCAGCTTGGGGGAGATAAACTATGGCTACACCTTC. Its protein is CASSLGEINYGYTF.

This clonotype was counted many times. This CDR3 reads CAILTEYNEQFF. CDR3 DNA: TGTGCCATCCTCACAGAATACAATGAGCAGTTCTTC. V is TRBV10-3 and J is TRBJ2-1; D is uncertain. This CDR3 has 12 amino acids. Per germline, CDR1 ENHRY and CDR2 SYGVKD. The germline V and J ends were trimmed by 8 bases and 4 bases, with 9 bases remaining between them.

This clonotype appeared many times. V gene TRBV5-1 combines with J gene TRBJ2-2; D is uncertain. The CDR3 has 15 amino acids. Deletions cut 2 bases from V and 1 base from J, with 9 bases between. The germline gives CDR1 SGHRS, CDR2 YFSETQ. The CDR3 DNA reads TGCGCCAGCAGCTTCCCGACTGGGAACACCGGGGAGCTGTTTTTT. Protein product: CASSFPTGNTGELFF.

Many counts were recorded for this clonotype. The V call is TRBV5-1, the J call TRBJ2-5, with a tentative D call TRBD2 (5 bases). The CDR3 length is 12 residues. V was clipped by 4 bases and J by 5 bases, with 9 bases between them. Germline V lookup: CDR1 SGHRS, CDR2 YFSETQ. CDR3 in DNA: TGCGCCAGCAGCCGGGATCGGGAGACCCAGTACTTC. Its translation is CASSRDRETQYF. Full variable domain (remainder filled in from reference TRBV5-1 and TRBJ2-5): KAGVTQTPRYLIKTRGQQVTLSCSPISGHRSVSWYQQTPGQGLQFLFEYFSETQRNKGNFPGRFSGRQFSNSRSEMNVSTLELGDSALYLCASSRDRETQYFGPGTRLLVL.

This clonotype was counted ten times or more. The CDR3 nucleotides read TGCAGCGTTAAAGGACGTCAGACCGGGGAGCTGTTTTTT. Amino acids: CSVKGRQTGELFF. The V gene is TRBV29-1, the J gene TRBJ2-2; D is uncertain. V lost 5 bases and J 5 bases, leaving 12 bases between the germline ends. CDR1 is SQVTM and CDR2 is ANQGSEA in the germline V gene. This CDR3 contains 13 residues.

This chain uses TRBV4-1 with TRBJ2-3; D uncertain. This CDR3 is 11 amino acids long. Looked up from germline, CDR1 is MGHRA and CDR2 is YSYEKL. Trimming cost V 1 base and J 4 bases, with 0 bases left between them. The CDR3 is CASSQADTQYF. DNA of the CDR3: TGCGCCAGCAGCCAAGCAGATACGCAGTATTTT.

This clonotype was detected ten times or more. In DNA form, the CDR3 reads TGCAGCGTTGTTAGGGACGGGGCAGGGGGGCCCCAGCATTTT. Translation gives CSVVRDGAGGPQHF. J is TRBJ1-5 and V is TRBV29-1; 7 bases are a match to TRBD1. The CDR3 is 14 residues long. The germline V gene encodes CDR1 SQVTM and CDR2 ANQGSEA. Unmatched junction bases numbered 12, after V lost 4 bases and J lost 9 bases.